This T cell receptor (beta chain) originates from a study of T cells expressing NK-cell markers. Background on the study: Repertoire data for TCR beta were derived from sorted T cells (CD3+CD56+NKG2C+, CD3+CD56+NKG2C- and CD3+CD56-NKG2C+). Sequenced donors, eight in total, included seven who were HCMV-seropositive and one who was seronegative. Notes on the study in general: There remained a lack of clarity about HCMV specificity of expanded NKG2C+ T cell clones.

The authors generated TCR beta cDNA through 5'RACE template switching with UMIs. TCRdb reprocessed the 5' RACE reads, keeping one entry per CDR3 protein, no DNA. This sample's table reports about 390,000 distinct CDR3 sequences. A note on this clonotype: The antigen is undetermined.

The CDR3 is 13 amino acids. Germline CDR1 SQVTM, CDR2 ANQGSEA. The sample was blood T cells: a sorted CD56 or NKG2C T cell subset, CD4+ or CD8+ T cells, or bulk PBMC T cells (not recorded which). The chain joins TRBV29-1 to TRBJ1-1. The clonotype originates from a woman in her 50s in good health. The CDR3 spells CSVVVRRYTEAFF.